A selection of T cell receptor beta chains follows, all from one sample in a study of T cell responses to AZD1222 COVID-19 vaccine. The repertoire was sequenced with immunoSEQ multiplex PCR; TCRdb's copy has only in-frame clones and lacks some. This repertoire shows about 110,000 clones, roughly nine tenths found once; its top ten account for 3.2%. Source: peripheral blood, taken on day 0 of AZD1222 vaccination. The receptors originated from an adult in good health. Both conserved end residues are part of each CDR3. Fields, in order: V gene, clone size, J gene, CDR3 length, D gene, CDR3 protein, CDR3 DNA. D genes are given only for firm matches. Size tells how often a clone was seen (once, few, many) or the class of an expanded clone, and some rows leave it out.

V: TRBV5-6
size: .
J: TRBJ2-3
length: 15
D: TRBD2
CDR3: CASSLGSGGADTQYF
DNA: TGTGCCAGCAGCTTGGGTAGCGGGGGGGCAGATACGCAGTATTTT

V: TRBV19
size: .
J: TRBJ2-7
length: 17
D: .
CDR3: CASSIDTGREIVYEQYF
DNA: TGTGCCAGTAGTATAGATACGGGACGGGAGATTGTTTACGAGCAGTACTTC

V: TRBV11-1
size: once
J: TRBJ2-5
length: 16
D: TRBD2
CDR3: CASTPREGRSRETQYF
DNA: TGTGCCAGCACCCCAAGGGAGGGAAGATCTAGAGAGACCCAGTACTTC

V: TRBV12-3/TRBV12-4
size: .
J: TRBJ1-2
length: 13
D: .
CDR3: CASRKQAFSGYTF
DNA: TGTGCCAGCAGGAAACAGGCATTCAGTGGCTACACCTTC

V: TRBV5-1
size: .
J: TRBJ2-7
length: 15
D: TRBD1
CDR3: CASSLDRGLGYEQYF
DNA: TGCGCCAGCAGCTTGGACAGGGGGTTAGGCTACGAGCAGTACTTC

V: TRBV7-2
size: .
J: TRBJ1-6
length: 16
D: TRBD1
CDR3: CASSLDRRGRNSPLHF
DNA: TGTGCCAGCAGCTTAGATCGCAGGGGGCGAAATTCACCCCTCCACTTT

V: TRBV5-1
size: .
J: TRBJ1-2
length: 15
D: TRBD1
CDR3: CASIAGGGSLYGYTF
DNA: TGCGCCAGCATCGCGGGAGGGGGCAGCCTCTATGGCTACACCTTC

V: TRBV19
size: .
J: TRBJ1-5
length: 17
D: .
CDR3: CASSIGSWRGRNQPQHF
DNA: TGTGCCAGTAGTATAGGATCGTGGAGGGGAAGAAATCAGCCCCAGCATTTT

V: TRBV19
size: .
J: TRBJ2-3
length: 13
D: .
CDR3: CASRPRSADTQYF
DNA: TGTGCCAGTCGTCCGCGCAGCGCAGATACGCAGTATTTT

V: TRBV19
size: .
J: TRBJ2-2
length: 14
D: .
CDR3: CASSGVANTGELFF
DNA: TGTGCCAGTAGTGGGGTTGCGAACACCGGGGAGCTGTTTTTT

V: TRBV7-9
size: .
J: TRBJ2-5
length: 14
D: TRBD2
CDR3: CASRTSGEGETQYF
DNA: TGTGCCAGTAGGACTAGCGGGGAGGGAGAGACCCAGTACTTC

V: TRBV10-3
size: .
J: TRBJ1-2
length: 12
D: .
CDR3: CAISESDRGYTF
DNA: TGTGCCATCAGTGAGTCGGATCGAGGCTACACCTTC

V: TRBV19
size: .
J: TRBJ1-5
length: 15
D: .
CDR3: CATQEQRGLNQPQHF
DNA: TGTGCCACCCAGGAGCAACGAGGGTTGAATCAGCCCCAGCATTTT

V: TRBV7-9
size: .
J: TRBJ2-3
length: 16
D: .
CDR3: CASSSGTPGPTDTQYF
DNA: TGTGCCAGCAGCTCCGGGACACCAGGCCCCACAGATACGCAGTATTTT

V: TRBV5-1
size: .
J: TRBJ1-4
length: 15
D: .
CDR3: CASSPDTGRREKLFF
DNA: TGCGCCAGCAGCCCAGACACCGGTAGGAGGGAAAAACTGTTTTTT

V: TRBV7-8
size: few
J: TRBJ2-7
length: 15
D: TRBD2
CDR3: CASSVRELAGGLQYF
DNA: TGTGCCAGCAGCGTCCGGGAGTTAGCGGGGGGGCTGCAGTACTTC

V: TRBV11-2
size: .
J: TRBJ1-1
length: 13
D: .
CDR3: CASSLVRQSEAFF
DNA: TGTGCCAGCAGCTTAGTTCGTCAATCTGAAGCTTTCTTT

V: TRBV7-3
size: few
J: TRBJ2-2
length: 15
D: TRBD2
CDR3: CASSPRLADTGELFF
DNA: TGTGCCAGCAGCCCTCGACTAGCGGACACCGGGGAGCTGTTTTTT

V: TRBV6-1
size: .
J: TRBJ2-5
length: 17
D: .
CDR3: CASSEALSGARQETQYF
DNA: TGTGCCAGCAGTGAAGCGCTCTCCGGGGCCCGACAAGAGACCCAGTACTTC

V: TRBV5-1
size: .
J: TRBJ2-7
length: 14
D: .
CDR3: CASSVTDRVYEQYF
DNA: TGCGCCAGCAGCGTCACGGACCGAGTCTACGAGCAGTACTTC

V: TRBV19
size: .
J: TRBJ1-3
length: 16
D: .
CDR3: CASSDLQGPSGNTIYF
DNA: TGTGCCAGTAGTGACCTTCAGGGACCCTCTGGAAACACCATATATTTT

V: TRBV2
size: .
J: TRBJ2-1
length: 15
D: .
CDR3: CASSGGAWTNNEQFF
DNA: TGTGCCAGCAGTGGAGGAGCCTGGACAAACAATGAGCAGTTCTTC

V: TRBV3-1/TRBV3-2
size: once
J: TRBJ2-1
length: 16
D: TRBD2
CDR3: CASSHASGRLYNEQFF
DNA: TGTGCCAGCAGCCACGCTAGCGGGAGACTCTACAATGAGCAGTTCTTC

V: TRBV5-4
size: .
J: TRBJ1-5
length: 16
D: .
CDR3: CASSLYGGGGNQPQHF
DNA: TGTGCCAGCAGCTTGTACGGGGGGGGTGGCAATCAGCCCCAGCATTTT

V: TRBV7-3
size: .
J: TRBJ1-1
length: 13
D: .
CDR3: CASRAGRNTEAFF
DNA: TGTGCCAGCAGGGCAGGGAGGAACACTGAAGCTTTCTTT

V: TRBV4-3
size: .
J: TRBJ2-2
length: 16
D: .
CDR3: CASSPLRDAKSGELFF
DNA: TGCGCCAGCAGCCCCCTCCGGGACGCGAAATCCGGGGAGCTGTTTTTT

V: TRBV28
size: .
J: TRBJ1-2
length: 14
D: TRBD1
CDR3: CASSLLPTGGGYTF
DNA: TGTGCCAGCAGTCTCCTCCCGACAGGGGGTGGCTACACCTTC

V: TRBV10-3
size: .
J: TRBJ2-1
length: 11
D: .
CDR3: CAISDGGEQFF
DNA: TGTGCCATCAGTGACGGTGGAGAGCAGTTCTTC

V: TRBV13
size: .
J: TRBJ1-2
length: 16
D: .
CDR3: CASSLGRAAATYGYTF
DNA: TGTGCCAGCAGCTTAGGTCGGGCAGCAGCGACCTATGGCTACACCTTC

V: TRBV20-1
size: .
J: TRBJ2-3
length: 11
D: .
CDR3: CSAPRSDTQYF
DNA: TGCAGTGCCCCCAGGTCAGATACGCAGTATTTT

V: TRBV4-1
size: .
J: TRBJ1-4
length: 15
D: .
CDR3: CASSQAGATNEKLFF
DNA: TGCGCCAGCAGCCAAGCGGGTGCAACTAATGAAAAACTGTTTTTT

V: TRBV24-1
size: .
J: TRBJ2-1
length: 15
D: TRBD2
CDR3: CATSPSGTSFNEQFF
DNA: TGTGCCACCAGTCCAAGCGGGACTAGTTTCAATGAGCAGTTCTTC

V: TRBV7-6
size: .
J: TRBJ1-2
length: 15
D: .
CDR3: CASSSLGKQYDGYTF
DNA: TGTGCCAGCAGCTCCCTGGGGAAACAGTACGATGGCTACACCTTC

V: TRBV7-9
size: .
J: TRBJ2-7
length: 11
D: .
CDR3: CASSSTYEQYF
DNA: TGTGCCAGCAGCTCAACCTACGAGCAGTACTTC

V: TRBV11-2
size: .
J: TRBJ2-5
length: 15
D: .
CDR3: CASSLRLFEQETQYF
DNA: TGTGCCAGCAGCTTACGGCTCTTTGAACAAGAGACCCAGTACTTC

V: TRBV19
size: .
J: TRBJ1-1
length: 15
D: .
CDR3: CASSMVAITNTEAFF
DNA: TGTGCCAGTAGTATGGTGGCCATCACTAACACTGAAGCTTTCTTT

V: TRBV11-3
size: .
J: TRBJ2-1
length: 16
D: TRBD1
CDR3: CASSLDPQGAGNEQFF
DNA: TGTGCCAGCAGCTTAGATCCACAGGGGGCCGGCAATGAGCAGTTCTTC

V: TRBV3-1/TRBV3-2
size: .
J: TRBJ2-1
length: 16
D: TRBD2
CDR3: CASSQAWASGAGEQFF
DNA: TGTGCCAGCAGCCAGGCTTGGGCTAGCGGAGCCGGTGAGCAGTTCTTC

V: TRBV6-5
size: .
J: TRBJ2-7
length: 10
D: .
CDR3: CASTRDKQYF
DNA: TGTGCCAGCACGAGGGACAAGCAGTACTTC

V: TRBV5-1
size: .
J: TRBJ2-7
length: 12
D: .
CDR3: CASSIVGGEQYF
DNA: TGCGCCAGCAGCATCGTCGGAGGCGAGCAGTACTTC

V: TRBV5-1
size: .
J: TRBJ2-2
length: 16
D: TRBD1
CDR3: CASSPSGGSGTGELFF
DNA: TGCGCCAGCAGCCCCTCAGGGGGCAGCGGCACCGGGGAGCTGTTTTTT

V: TRBV28
size: .
J: TRBJ1-4
length: 13
D: .
CDR3: CASSFSRNEKLFF
DNA: TGTGCCAGCAGTTTCTCCCGGAATGAAAAACTGTTTTTT

V: TRBV11-3
size: .
J: TRBJ2-7
length: 15
D: TRBD2
CDR3: CASSPKTSGSHEQYF
DNA: TGTGCCAGCAGCCCCAAGACTAGCGGGAGCCACGAGCAGTACTTC

V: TRBV6-5
size: .
J: TRBJ2-7
length: 13
D: .
CDR3: CASSYPGTNEQYF
DNA: TGTGCCAGCAGTTACCCCGGGACCAACGAGCAGTACTTC

V: TRBV6-5
size: .
J: TRBJ2-1
length: 15
D: TRBD2
CDR3: CASWSGTSGSNEQFF
DNA: TGTGCCAGCTGGAGCGGGACTAGCGGGAGCAATGAGCAGTTCTTC

V: TRBV7-9
size: .
J: TRBJ2-5
length: 15
D: TRBD2
CDR3: CASSLETSGGETQYF
DNA: TGTGCCAGCAGCCTTGAGACTAGCGGGGGAGAGACCCAGTACTTC

V: TRBV29-1
size: .
J: TRBJ1-2
length: 14
D: .
CDR3: CSVEEKEWSYGYTF
DNA: TGCAGCGTTGAAGAGAAGGAGTGGAGCTATGGCTACACCTTC

V: TRBV19
size: .
J: TRBJ2-5
length: 15
D: .
CDR3: CASSAHQGRGETQYF
DNA: TGTGCCAGTAGTGCGCACCAGGGGCGCGGGGAGACCCAGTACTTC

V: TRBV3-1/TRBV3-2
size: .
J: TRBJ2-2
length: 16
D: TRBD1
CDR3: CASRTYGQGNTGELFF
DNA: TGTGCCAGCAGGACCTACGGACAGGGAAACACCGGGGAGCTGTTTTTT

V: TRBV11-2
size: .
J: TRBJ1-5
length: 13
D: .
CDR3: CASSFADNQPQHF
DNA: TGTGCCAGCAGCTTCGCCGACAATCAGCCCCAGCATTTT

V: TRBV3-1/TRBV3-2
size: .
J: TRBJ1-2
length: 13
D: .
CDR3: CASSLLGYRGYTF
DNA: TGTGCCAGCAGCCTTCTGGGTTACCGGGGCTACACCTTC

V: TRBV19
size: .
J: TRBJ2-2
length: 17
D: TRBD1
CDR3: CASSIGPQGARAGELFF
DNA: TGTGCCAGTAGTATCGGTCCACAGGGGGCAAGGGCCGGGGAGCTGTTTTTT

V: TRBV28
size: .
J: TRBJ2-1
length: 14
D: .
CDR3: CASKGGGTYNEQFF
DNA: TGTGCCAGCAAAGGGGGGGGCACCTACAATGAGCAGTTCTTC

V: TRBV7-2
size: .
J: TRBJ1-5
length: 13
D: .
CDR3: CASSLGEAQPQHF
DNA: TGTGCCAGCAGCTTAGGCGAGGCCCAGCCCCAGCATTTT

V: TRBV2
size: .
J: TRBJ2-4
length: 15
D: TRBD1
CDR3: CASSVQGAPKNIQYF
DNA: TGTGCCAGCAGTGTGCAGGGGGCTCCTAAAAACATTCAGTACTTC

V: TRBV7-2
size: .
J: TRBJ2-3
length: 15
D: TRBD2
CDR3: CASSTTSGGAGTQYF
DNA: TGTGCCAGCAGTACGACTAGCGGGGGGGCTGGTACGCAGTATTTT

V: TRBV7-2
size: .
J: TRBJ1-5
length: 17
D: .
CDR3: CASSLGAGAHSNQPQHF
DNA: TGTGCCAGCAGCTTAGGGGCGGGAGCCCATAGCAATCAGCCCCAGCATTTT

V: TRBV4-2
size: .
J: TRBJ2-7
length: 16
D: TRBD1
CDR3: CASSQEPDRAYYEQYF
DNA: TGTGCCAGCAGCCAAGAACCAGACAGGGCCTACTACGAGCAGTACTTC